Included here is one TCR beta chain sequence, with context. The data were produced by immunoSEQ multiplex PCR, yet TCRdb's version contains in-frame clones alone and is incomplete. The data hold a few hundred thousand clones, with approximately 88% observed a single time. Between the trimmed V and J ends, which lost 0 bases and 4 bases, there was a span of 7 bases. Germline V gives CDR1 MNHEY, CDR2 SVGAGI. There are 13 residues in the CDR3. These data come from a study of cytomegalovirus exposure and HLA in healthy donors. Material for sequencing was PBMCs. The chain joins TRBV6-5 to TRBJ2-7; D call uncertain. The receptor's source is a woman in her 30s in good health and CMV-seropositive. The DNA for the CDR3 is TGTGCCAGCAGTTACTCGAAGGAGTACGAGCAGTACTTC. Its protein product is CASSYSKEYEQYF.